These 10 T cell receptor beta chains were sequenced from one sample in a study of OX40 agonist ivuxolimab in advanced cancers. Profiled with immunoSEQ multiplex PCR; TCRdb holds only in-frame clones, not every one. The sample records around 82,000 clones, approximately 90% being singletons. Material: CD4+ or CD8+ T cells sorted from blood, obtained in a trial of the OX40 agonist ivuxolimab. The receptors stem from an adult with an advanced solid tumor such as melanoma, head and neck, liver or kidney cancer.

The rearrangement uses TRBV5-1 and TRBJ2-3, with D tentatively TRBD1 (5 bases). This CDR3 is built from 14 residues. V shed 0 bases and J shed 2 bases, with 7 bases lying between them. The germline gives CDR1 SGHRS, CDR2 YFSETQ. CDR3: CASSLGQTTDTQYF. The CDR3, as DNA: TGCGCCAGCAGCTTGGGACAGACCACAGATACGCAGTATTTT.

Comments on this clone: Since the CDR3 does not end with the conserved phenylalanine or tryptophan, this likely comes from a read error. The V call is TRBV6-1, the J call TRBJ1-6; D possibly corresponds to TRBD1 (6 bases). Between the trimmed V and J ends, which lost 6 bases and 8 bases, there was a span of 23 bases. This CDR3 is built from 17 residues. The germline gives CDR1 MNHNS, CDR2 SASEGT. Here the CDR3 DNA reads TGTGCCAGCAGCGAACAGGGTTTGTATCGGATCGATTCACCCCTCCACCTT. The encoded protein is CASSEQGLYRIDSPLHL.

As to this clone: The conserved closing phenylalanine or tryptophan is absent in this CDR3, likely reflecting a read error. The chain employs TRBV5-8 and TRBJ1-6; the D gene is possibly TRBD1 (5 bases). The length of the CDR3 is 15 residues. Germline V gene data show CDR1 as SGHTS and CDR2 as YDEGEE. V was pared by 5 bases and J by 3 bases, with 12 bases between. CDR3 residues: CASSKGHDYNSPLHL. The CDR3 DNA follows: TGTGCCAGCAGTAAAGGACACGACTATAATTCACCCCTCCACCTT.

DNA for the CDR3: TGTGCCAGTAGTGCAACCTCGAACCATGGCTACACCTTC. This codes for CASSATSNHGYTF. This chain links TRBV19 with TRBJ1-2; D is unresolved. The CDR3 has 13 amino acids. Germline CDR1 LNHDA, CDR2 SQIVND (reference sequence). Trimming stripped 5 bases from V and 6 bases from J, with 13 bases between.

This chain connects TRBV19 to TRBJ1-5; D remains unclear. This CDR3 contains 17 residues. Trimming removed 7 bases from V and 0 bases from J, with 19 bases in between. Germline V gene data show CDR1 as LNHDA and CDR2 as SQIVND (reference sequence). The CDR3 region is CASNVFFGSYSNQPQHF. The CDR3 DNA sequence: TGTGCCAGTAACGTTTTTTTCGGGTCCTATAGCAATCAGCCCCAGCATTTT.

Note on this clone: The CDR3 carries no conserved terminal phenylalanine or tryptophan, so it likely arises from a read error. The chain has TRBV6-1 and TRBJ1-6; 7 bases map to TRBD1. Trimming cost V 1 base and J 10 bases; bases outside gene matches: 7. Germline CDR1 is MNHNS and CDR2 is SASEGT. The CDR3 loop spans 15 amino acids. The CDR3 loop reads CASSEGWAGGSPLHL. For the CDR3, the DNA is TGTGCCAGCAGTGAAGGTTGGGCAGGGGGATCACCCCTCCACCTT.

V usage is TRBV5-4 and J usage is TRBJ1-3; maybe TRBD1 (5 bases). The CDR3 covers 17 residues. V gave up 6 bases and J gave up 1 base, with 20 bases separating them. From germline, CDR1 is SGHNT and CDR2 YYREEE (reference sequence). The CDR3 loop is CASTPLPLGTSGNTIYF. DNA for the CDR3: TGTGCCAGCACCCCCCTTCCTTTGGGGACTTCTGGAAACACCATATATTTT.

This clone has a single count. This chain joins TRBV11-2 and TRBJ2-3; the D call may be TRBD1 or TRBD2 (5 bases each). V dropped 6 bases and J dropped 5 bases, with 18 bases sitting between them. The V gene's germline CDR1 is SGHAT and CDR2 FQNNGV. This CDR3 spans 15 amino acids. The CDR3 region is CASRLMGPGGDTQYF. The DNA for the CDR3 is TGTGCCAGCAGACTCATGGGACCCGGCGGAGATACGCAGTATTTT.

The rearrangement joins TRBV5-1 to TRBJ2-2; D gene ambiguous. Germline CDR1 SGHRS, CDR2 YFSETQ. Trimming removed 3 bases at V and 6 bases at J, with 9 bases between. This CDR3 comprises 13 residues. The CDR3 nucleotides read TGCGCCAGCAGCTCCAGTTGGGCCGGGGAGCTGTTTTTT. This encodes CASSSSWAGELFF.

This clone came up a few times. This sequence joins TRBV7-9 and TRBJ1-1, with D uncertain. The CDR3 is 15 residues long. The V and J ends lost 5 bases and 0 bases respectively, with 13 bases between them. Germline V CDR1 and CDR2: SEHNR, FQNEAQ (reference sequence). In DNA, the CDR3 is TGTGCCAGCAGCAAACAGATCATAATGAACACTGAAGCTTTCTTT. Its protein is CASSKQIIMNTEAFF.